Below, 9 T cell receptor beta chains from the same sample are listed, as sequenced in a study of T-cell memory formation after mild COVID-19. From the 5' RACE reads, TCRdb called clonotypes with MiXCR, one entry per CDR3 protein. The sample lists 200,000 to 250,000 distinct CDR3 sequences; approximately 16% were seen once. The source material was PBMCs or a T cell subset sorted from them (not recorded which). The receptors come from a man between 18 and 35 years old who had mild COVID-19 (a few samples of this study predate the infection). Cell type and time point are not known.

In regard to this clonotype: Given a much more abundant clone one base away, this may be a read error. The rearrangement joins TRBV7-2 to TRBJ2-4, with no clear D. Germline loops: CDR1 SGHTA, CDR2 FQGNSA. Trimming took off 7 bases at V and 9 bases at J, with 13 bases between the two ends. The CDR3 has 12 amino acids. The CDR3 sequence: CASTHYLGIQYF. The CDR3 DNA follows: TGTGCCAGCACCCACTACCTTGGCATTCAGTACTTC.

This chain joins TRBV15 and TRBJ2-7; unclear D gene. Trimming left V 0 bases short and J 3 bases short, with 6 bases between. CDR3 length equals 13 residues. Germline V CDR1 and CDR2: LNHNV, YYDKDF (reference sequence). The CDR3 coding sequence is TGTGCCACCAGCAGAGATCATCTCTACGAGCAGTACTTC. It is translated as CATSRDHLYEQYF. Together with reference TRBV15 and TRBJ2-7, the CDR3 gives the full variable domain: DAMVIQNPRYQVTQFGKPVTLSCSQTLNHNVMYWYQQKSSQAPKLLFHYYDKDFNNEADTPDNFQSRRPNTSFCFLDIRSPGLGDTAMYLCATSRDHLYEQYFGPGTRLTVT.

This chain joins TRBV12-3 or TRBV12-4 and TRBJ1-4, with a possible D match to TRBD1 (5 bases). The CDR3 spans 15 residues. Trimming removed 3 bases at V and 4 bases at J, with 12 bases between. CDR3 nucleotides: TGTGCCAGCAGTTTCGGGGGGACCCATAATGAAAAACTGTTTTTT. It encodes CASSFGGTHNEKLFF.

In its sample, this clonotype was seen a few times. DNA of the CDR3: TGTGCCAGCAGTCGACTCAACTCCTACAATGAGCAGTTCTTC. Translation: CASSRLNSYNEQFF. The chain carries TRBV6-6 and TRBJ2-1; the D is unclear. Germline CDR1 and CDR2: MNHNY and SVGAGI (reference sequence). The CDR3 is 14 amino acids. V lost 5 bases and J lost 0, with 8 bases in between.

This clonotype has just a few counts. V and J are TRBV10-3 and TRBJ2-5; D gene unclear. The V end was cut by 0 bases, the J end by 2 bases, with 10 bases between. Germline CDR1 ENHRY, CDR2 SYGVKD. The CDR3 has 15 residues. Written as DNA, the CDR3 is TGTGCCATCAGTGAGTCGATTAGTAGTCAAGAGACCCAGTACTTC. Protein sequence: CAISESISSQETQYF.

This clonotype was detected a few times. The rearrangement uses TRBV5-1 and TRBJ2-5; weak D call: TRBD2 (6 bases). The ends were cut back, 6 bases at V and 4 bases at J, with 10 bases in the middle. The CDR3 consists of 12 residues. Germline CDR1 SGHRS, CDR2 YFSETQ. The CDR3 bases are TGCGCCAGCACGGAGGGTGGAGAGACCCAGTACTTC. It is translated as CASTEGGETQYF. The full variable domain, with the rest looked up from reference TRBV5-1 and TRBJ2-5, is KAGVTQTPRYLIKTRGQQVTLSCSPISGHRSVSWYQQTPGQGLQFLFEYFSETQRNKGNFPGRFSGRQFSNSRSEMNVSTLELGDSALYLCASTEGGETQYFGPGTRLLVL.

The chain uses TRBV7-2 and TRBJ2-1; no clear D. The germline CDR1 and CDR2 sequences are SGHTA and FQGNSA. The V gene lost 2 bases and the J gene lost 5 bases, with 13 bases spanning the gap. The CDR3 has 15 amino acids. The CDR3 bases are TGTGCCAGCAGCTTATCGTGGAAGGGCGACAATGAGCAGTTCTTC. Its translation is CASSLSWKGDNEQFF.

The V and J genes are TRBV7-2 and TRBJ1-2; D unresolved. This CDR3 comprises 11 residues. Trimming cost V 11 bases and J 2 bases, with 9 bases left between them. Germline V gene data show CDR1 as SGHTA and CDR2 as FQGNSA. In DNA, the CDR3 is TGTGCCTCGGGCGGGAACTATGGCTACACCTTC. It is translated as CASGGNYGYTF.

The rearrangement joins TRBV6-5 to TRBJ2-3, with D perhaps TRBD2 (5 bases). The CDR3 sequence is 17 residues long. Germline-derived CDR1 and CDR2 are MNHEY and SVGAGI. V dropped 0 bases and J dropped 1 base, with 14 bases sitting between them. The CDR3 DNA is TGTGCCAGCAGTTACTCTCCCCTAGCTGTTGGCACAGATACGCAGTATTTT. This sequence encodes CASSYSPLAVGTDTQYF.